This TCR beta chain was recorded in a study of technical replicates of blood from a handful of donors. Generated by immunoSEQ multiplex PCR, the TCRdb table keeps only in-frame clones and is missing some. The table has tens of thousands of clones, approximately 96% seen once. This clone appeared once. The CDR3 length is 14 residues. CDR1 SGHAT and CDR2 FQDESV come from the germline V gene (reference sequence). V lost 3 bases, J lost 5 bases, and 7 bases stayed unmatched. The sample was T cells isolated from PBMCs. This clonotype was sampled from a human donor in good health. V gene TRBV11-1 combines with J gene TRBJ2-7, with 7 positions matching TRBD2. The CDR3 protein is CASSFTGGDHEQYF. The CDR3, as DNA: TGTGCCAGCAGCTTCACTGGGGGGGACCACGAGCAGTACTTC.